What follows are 27 T cell receptor beta chains derived from one specimen sequenced in a study of blood T cell repertoires in COVID-19. The data were produced by immunoSEQ multiplex PCR, yet TCRdb's version contains in-frame clones alone and is incomplete. The sample has roughly 160,000 clones; about 88% are singletons. The specimen sequenced was peripheral blood. The receptors shown here come from a woman in her fifties or sixties with COVID-19, enrolled during active disease.

The sample holds a few counts of this clone. The chain couples TRBV10-3 to TRBJ1-1; 7 bases match TRBD1. With 3 bases clipped from V and 8 bases from J, the junction kept 3 bases outside the gene matches. The CDR3 sequence is 12 residues long. Germline V gene lookup returns CDR1 ENHRY and CDR2 SYGVKD. CDR3 DNA sequence: TGTGCCATCAGTGATTTGGGACAGGAAGCTTTCTTT. Translated, it gives CAISDLGQEAFF.

This chain links TRBV5-1 with TRBJ2-3; 12 bases agree with TRBD1. Losses at the gene ends were 4 bases for V and 6 bases for J; bases not matched to a gene: 3. This CDR3 is 14 amino acids long. The germline V gene encodes CDR1 SGHRS and CDR2 YFSETQ. CDR3 loop: CASSPGTGGDTQYF. The CDR3 DNA reads as TGCGCCAGCAGCCCCGGGACAGGGGGCGATACGCAGTATTTT.

The chain is built from TRBV6-2 or TRBV6-3 and TRBJ2-7; D call uncertain. With 2 bases removed from V and 7 bases from J, the gap between germline ends came to 6 bases. The germline V gene encodes CDR1 MNHEY and CDR2 SVGEGT. This CDR3 spans 11 amino acids. CDR3 protein: CASSYVREQYF. CDR3 coding DNA: TGTGCCAGCAGTTACGTGCGAGAGCAGTACTTC.

The V call is TRBV27, the J call TRBJ1-1; D possibly corresponds to TRBD1 (6 bases). This CDR3 region has 15 residues. Between the trimmed V and J ends, which lost 5 bases and 0 bases, there was a span of 13 bases. Germline assignment: CDR1 MNHEY and CDR2 SMNVEV (reference sequence). The CDR3 region has the DNA TGTGCCAGCAGTGTTATGGGGGCATTGAACACTGAAGCTTTCTTT. It encodes CASSVMGALNTEAFF.

V is TRBV28 and J is TRBJ1-2; D is ambiguous. Germline CDR1 MDHEN, CDR2 SYDVKM. The CDR3 totals 14 residues. The V and J ends lost 1 base and 4 bases respectively, with 10 bases between them. The CDR3 DNA sequence: TGTGCCAGCAGTTTATCGATCAGAACCTATGGCTACACCTTC. Translated: CASSLSIRTYGYTF.

This clone has more than one count but fewer than ten. The chain has TRBV12-3 or TRBV12-4 and TRBJ1-5; TRBD1 matches at 8 bases. The CDR3 spans 13 residues. Losses at the gene ends were 8 bases for V and 7 bases for J; bases not matched to a gene: 7. The CDR3 region is CASGPDRAQPQHF. In nucleotides, the CDR3 is TGTGCCAGCGGCCCGGACAGGGCCCAGCCCCAGCATTTT.

The gene calls are TRBV7-9 and TRBJ1-2; a possible D gene is TRBD1 (6 bases). Trimming stripped 4 bases from V and 7 bases from J, with 22 bases between. Per the germline V gene, CDR1 is SEHNR and CDR2 is FQNEAQ (reference sequence). This CDR3 has 16 amino acids. This CDR3 is CASSSGQKLFLGGYTF. Here the CDR3 DNA reads TGTGCCAGCAGCTCCGGACAGAAACTGTTTCTAGGTGGCTACACCTTC.

This chain connects TRBV11-3 to TRBJ2-2; maybe TRBD1 (6 bases). CDR1 and CDR2 (germline): SGHNT, YENEEA. There are 14 residues in the CDR3. Trimming removed 6 bases at V and 7 bases at J, with 15 bases between. The CDR3 is CASRSTQGFGELFF. In DNA form, the CDR3 reads TGTGCCAGCAGGAGCACCCAGGGGTTCGGGGAGCTGTTTTTT.

V gene TRBV5-6 combines with J gene TRBJ1-4; TRBD1 matches 7 bases. This CDR3 region has 14 residues. The V gene's germline CDR1 is SGHDT and CDR2 YYEEEE. V lost 2 bases and J lost 11; bases outside the gene matches: 9. CDR3 DNA: TGTGCCAGCAGCTTCCGACAGGGTTATCGGAAACTGTTTTTT. Encoded protein: CASSFRQGYRKLFF.

The chain combines TRBV27 with TRBJ2-3, with 7 bases matching TRBD2. The CDR3 extends over 17 amino acids. With V trimmed by 6 bases and J by 1 base, 13 bases remained unmatched. Germline loops: CDR1 MNHEY, CDR2 SMNVEV (reference sequence). The CDR3 is CASSSPLPAGGTDTQYF. CDR3 sequence (DNA): TGTGCCAGCAGCTCCCCCCTCCCGGCGGGGGGCACAGATACGCAGTATTTT.

The chain combines TRBV10-2 with TRBJ1-1; 7 nucleotides line up with TRBD1. The CDR3 has 13 amino acids. V lost 5 bases and J lost 6; bases outside the gene matches: 6. Germline V gene sequence: CDR1 WSHSY, CDR2 SAAADI. The CDR3 here is CASSTQGGAEAFF. DNA of the CDR3: TGCGCCAGCAGTACCCAGGGGGGTGCTGAAGCTTTCTTT.

The chain uses TRBV7-2 and TRBJ1-3; 8 bases line up with TRBD1. V lost 5 bases to trimming and J lost 1 base; unmatched junction nucleotides: 4. The CDR3 is 15 amino acids. The germline gives CDR1 SGHTA, CDR2 FQGNSA. Here the CDR3 reads CASSTWTGSGNTIYF. The CDR3 DNA reads TGTGCCAGCAGCACATGGACAGGGTCTGGAAACACCATATATTTT. The full variable domain, with the rest looked up from reference TRBV7-2 and TRBJ1-3, is GAGVSQSPSNKVTEKGKDVELRCDPISGHTALYWYRQSLGQGLEFLIYFQGNSAPDKSGLPSDRFSAERTGGSVSTLTIQRTQQEDSAVYLCASSTWTGSGNTIYFGEGSWLTVV.

V is TRBV4-1 and J is TRBJ2-5; tentative D call: TRBD1 (6 bases). The CDR3 has 14 amino acids. The germline CDR1 and CDR2 sequences are MGHRA and YSYEKL. V was cut by 1 base and J by 2 bases, with 8 bases left in between. For the CDR3, the DNA is TGCGCCAGCAGCCAAGGGGACAAGCAAGAGACCCAGTACTTC. This sequence encodes CASSQGDKQETQYF.

V is TRBV7-2 and J is TRBJ2-7; TRBD2 matches 15 bases. Germline loops: CDR1 SGHTA, CDR2 FQGNSA. Losses at the gene ends were 4 bases for V and 3 bases for J; bases not matched to a gene: 7. The length of the CDR3 is 17 residues. This chain's CDR3 is CASSSGTSGGTYYEQYF. In DNA form, the CDR3 reads TGTGCCAGCAGCTCCGGGACTAGCGGGGGGACTTACTACGAGCAGTACTTC.

The chain recombines TRBV6-1 with TRBJ1-3, with 10 bases aligning to TRBD1. Trimming took 4 bases from V and 1 from J; bases not matched to a gene: 10. Germline lookup yields CDR1 MNHNS and CDR2 SASEGT. The CDR3 is 18 amino acids. CDR3 sequence: CASSARTGGAESGNTIYF. Written as DNA, the CDR3 is TGTGCCAGCAGTGCCCGGACAGGGGGTGCGGAATCTGGAAACACCATATATTTT.

This rearrangement joins TRBV6-6 to TRBJ2-1, with no clear D. Germline values: CDR1 MNHNY, CDR2 SVGAGI (reference sequence). The CDR3 loop spans 15 amino acids. Trimming pared 1 base from V and 0 bases from J, leaving 7 bases between. CDR3 bases: TGTGCCAGCAGTTACTATGGTAGCTCCTACAATGAGCAGTTCTTC. Its protein is CASSYYGSSYNEQFF.

This chain uses TRBV9 with TRBJ2-5; 11 nucleotides match TRBD2. This CDR3 is built from 15 residues. J lost 9 bases, V lost 0 bases, and 7 bases had no gene match. Germline V gene lookup returns CDR1 SGDLS and CDR2 YYNGEE. CDR3 sequence: CASSVGSSGGFAQYF. The CDR3 DNA sequence: TGTGCCAGCAGCGTAGGGTCTAGCGGGGGGTTTGCCCAGTACTTC.

The V and J genes are TRBV4-1 and TRBJ1-6, with TRBD1 matching 8 bases. With 3 bases clipped from V and 3 bases from J, the junction kept 7 bases outside the gene matches. This CDR3 spans 17 amino acids. Germline V gene data show CDR1 as MGHRA and CDR2 as YSYEKL. The CDR3 region has the DNA TGCGCCAGCAGCCACCGTCAGGGGGCGGACTATAATTCACCCCTCCACTTT. Amino acid sequence: CASSHRQGADYNSPLHF.

The J gene is TRBJ1-5, the V gene TRBV30, with 12 nucleotides matching TRBD1. The V and J ends lost 4 bases and 5 bases, in that order; junction bases with no gene match: 3. The CDR3 loop spans 14 amino acids. Germline V gives CDR1 GTSNPN, CDR2 SVGIG (reference sequence). The CDR3 spells CAWTGTGGDQPQHF. The DNA for the CDR3 is TGTGCCTGGACCGGGACAGGGGGCGATCAGCCCCAGCATTTT.

The CDR3 reads CASSKGSVGGGTGELFF. In nucleotides, the CDR3 is TGTGCCAGCAGCAAAGGGAGTGTGGGCGGGGGCACCGGGGAGCTGTTTTTT. The V and J genes are TRBV7-3 and TRBJ2-2; 7 bases line up with TRBD2. The J segment lost 4 bases and the V segment lost 5 bases, leaving 13 bases of the junction unmatched. The CDR3 is made up of 17 amino acids. The germline CDR1 and CDR2 sequences are SGHTA and FQGTGA.

The V and J genes are TRBV6-6 and TRBJ1-2, with 7 bases aligning to TRBD1. J lost 5 bases, V lost 6 bases, and 6 bases had no gene match. This CDR3 comprises 13 residues. Germline-derived CDR1 and CDR2 are MNHNY and SVGAGI (reference sequence). DNA of the CDR3: TGTGCCAGCAGCCCGGGACAGAGGTATGGCTACACCTTC. It translates to CASSPGQRYGYTF.

The chain couples TRBV7-2 to TRBJ2-7; TRBD2 matches at 10 bases. Germline V lookup: CDR1 SGHTA, CDR2 FQGNSA. Trimming cost V 5 bases and J 0 bases; bases outside gene matches: 4. The CDR3 sequence is 15 residues long. In DNA, the CDR3 is TGTGCCAGCAGCACCTCTAGCGGGGGCTCCTACGAGCAGTACTTC. Protein sequence: CASSTSSGGSYEQYF.

The genes are TRBV5-5 and TRBJ2-3; 11 bases are a match to TRBD2. The CDR3 contains 15 residues. Trimming removed 4 bases from V and 0 bases from J; junction bases left unmatched: 1. Germline V gene lookup returns CDR1 SGHKS and CDR2 YYEKEE (reference sequence). The CDR3 sequence is CASSLAGGSTDTQYF. The CDR3 DNA sequence: TGTGCCAGCAGCCTAGCGGGGGGAAGCACAGATACGCAGTATTTT.

J is TRBJ2-1 and V is TRBV12-5, with TRBD2 as a possible D gene (6 bases). CDR1 is LGHNT and CDR2 is FRNRAP in the germline V gene. The CDR3 consists of 17 residues. V was pared by 2 bases and J by 0 bases, with 14 bases between. The chain's CDR3 is CASGLFPTGVSYNEQFF. The CDR3 DNA sequence: TGTGCTAGTGGTTTGTTTCCCACGGGGGTCTCCTACAATGAGCAGTTCTTC.

The chain recombines TRBV29-1 with TRBJ2-2, with 10 nucleotides matching TRBD2. Losses at the gene ends were 4 bases for V and 3 bases for J; bases not matched to a gene: 8. Germline-derived CDR1 and CDR2 are SQVTM and ANQGSEA. The CDR3 runs to 16 residues. The CDR3 is CSVAHSGGPYTGELFF. The CDR3 DNA follows: TGCAGCGTTGCCCATAGCGGGGGGCCCTACACCGGGGAGCTGTTTTTT.

CDR3 sequence (DNA): TGTGCCAGCAGTCACCACCTGGGACTAGCGGGGGGGCACGGTGAGCAGTTCTTC. Translated, it gives CASSHHLGLAGGHGEQFF. The chain employs TRBV6-2 or TRBV6-3 and TRBJ2-1; TRBD2 matches 16 bases. CDR3 length: 18 residues. With V trimmed by 5 bases and J by 9 bases, 13 bases remained unmatched. From germline, CDR1 is MNHEY and CDR2 SVGEGT.

The CDR3 protein is CASSLQAYNEQFF. CDR3 DNA: TGTGCCAGCAGTTTACAGGCTTACAATGAGCAGTTCTTC. The chain uses TRBV6-2 or TRBV6-3 and TRBJ2-1; possible D gene TRBD1, 5 bases. Trimming stripped 4 bases from V and 4 bases from J, with 8 bases between. The germline gives CDR1 MNHEY, CDR2 SVGEGT. The CDR3 covers 13 residues.